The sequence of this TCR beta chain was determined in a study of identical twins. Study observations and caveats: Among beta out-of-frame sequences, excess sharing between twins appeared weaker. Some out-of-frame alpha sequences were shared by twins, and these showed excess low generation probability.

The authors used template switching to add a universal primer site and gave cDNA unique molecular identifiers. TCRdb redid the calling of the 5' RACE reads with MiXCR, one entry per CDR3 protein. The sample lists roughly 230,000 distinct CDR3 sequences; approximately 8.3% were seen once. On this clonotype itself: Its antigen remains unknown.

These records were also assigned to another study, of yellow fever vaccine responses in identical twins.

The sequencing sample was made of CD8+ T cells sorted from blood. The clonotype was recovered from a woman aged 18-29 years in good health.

The CDR3 DNA follows: TGCGCCAGCACACATTCACTAGCGAAAACGAACACCGGGGAGCTGTTTTTT. Residues: CASTHSLAKTNTGELFF. The V gene is TRBV10-2, the J gene TRBJ2-2; 7 bases map to TRBD2. The V segment lost 7 bases and the J segment 0 bases; nucleotides outside the gene matches: 11. The CDR3 covers 17 residues. In germline, CDR1 is WSHSY, CDR2 SAAADI.